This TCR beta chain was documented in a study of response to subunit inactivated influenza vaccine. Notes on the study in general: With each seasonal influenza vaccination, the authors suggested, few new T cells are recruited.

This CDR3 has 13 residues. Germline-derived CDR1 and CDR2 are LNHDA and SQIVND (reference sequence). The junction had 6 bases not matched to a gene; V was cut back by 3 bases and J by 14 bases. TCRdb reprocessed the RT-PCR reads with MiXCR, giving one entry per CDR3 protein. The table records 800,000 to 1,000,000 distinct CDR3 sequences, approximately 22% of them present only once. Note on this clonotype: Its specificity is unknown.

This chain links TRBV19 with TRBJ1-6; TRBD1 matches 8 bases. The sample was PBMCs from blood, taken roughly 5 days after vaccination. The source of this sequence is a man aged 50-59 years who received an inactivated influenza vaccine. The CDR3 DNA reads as TGTGCCAGTAGTATGGGACAGGTTTCGACCCTCCACTTT. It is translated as CASSMGQVSTLHF.